Each of the 3 T cell receptor beta chains below was sequenced from the same sample in a study of blood T cell repertoires in COVID-19. TCRdb keeps only in-frame clones here, not all; method: immunoSEQ multiplex PCR. The table lists roughly 29,000 clones, under 80% of them singletons. Sequencing was carried out using peripheral blood. These receptors came from a woman between 65 and 79 years old with active or convalescent COVID-19.

This chain links TRBV7-8 with TRBJ1-1; 7 positions match TRBD1. Trimming at V came to 5 bases and at J to 0 bases, leaving 9 bases not matched to a gene. The CDR3 sequence is 16 residues long. Germline CDR1 is SGHVS and CDR2 is FQNEAQ. The CDR3 protein is CASSRGTVSMNTEAFF. The CDR3 region has the DNA TGTGCCAGCAGCCGTGGGACAGTATCGATGAACACTGAAGCTTTCTTT.

This sequence joins TRBV7-2 and TRBJ2-7, with TRBD1 matching 8 bases. CDR3 length equals 15 residues. Losses at the gene ends were 2 bases for V and 5 bases for J; bases not matched to a gene: 8. Germline-derived CDR1 and CDR2 are SGHTA and FQGNSA. Here the CDR3 reads CASSLSPGGFDEQYF. The CDR3 region has the DNA TGTGCCAGCAGCTTAAGCCCAGGGGGCTTCGACGAGCAGTACTTC.

This rearrangement joins TRBV11-3 to TRBJ2-1; 10 bases match TRBD1. CDR1 SGHNT and CDR2 YENEEA come from the germline V gene. V lost 1 base to trimming and J lost 9 bases; unmatched junction nucleotides: 6. The CDR3 is 15 residues long. CDR3 loop: CASSLVTGGEGEQFF. CDR3 coding DNA: TGTGCCAGCAGCTTAGTGACAGGGGGCGAGGGTGAGCAGTTCTTC.